The sequence of this TCR beta chain was determined in a study of T-cell memory formation after mild COVID-19. Per germline, CDR1 MNHEY and CDR2 SVGAGI. Trimming stripped 0 bases from V and 0 bases from J, with 9 bases between. This CDR3 has 15 residues. Remarks on this clonotype: What it binds is not known.

The study, taken as a whole, reports: Mainly in CM and EM were contracting CD4+ clones; CD8+ were in EMRA. Clonal second-wave expansions that peaked on day 37 had unconfirmed SARS-CoV-2 specificity. Some responding clones appeared in pre-infection memory, suggesting cross-reactive memory joined.

Researchers used 5'RACE with constant-segment primers to make TCR alpha and TCR beta cDNA libraries that carry sample barcodes and UMIs. TCRdb ran MiXCR on the 5' RACE reads and lists one entry per CDR3 protein. The sample holds approximately 350,000 distinct CDR3 sequences; 13% to 15% are singletons and the top ten take around 22%. The source of this sequence is a man aged 18-30 years who had mild COVID-19 (a few samples of this study predate the infection). Cell type and time point are not known. The chain recombines TRBV6-5 with TRBJ2-7; D remains ambiguous. The sequenced sample consisted of PBMCs or a T cell subset sorted from them (not recorded which). Here the CDR3 DNA reads TGTGCCAGCAGTTACTCGTGGGGAAGCTCCTACGAGCAGTACTTC. Protein sequence: CASSYSWGSSYEQYF.